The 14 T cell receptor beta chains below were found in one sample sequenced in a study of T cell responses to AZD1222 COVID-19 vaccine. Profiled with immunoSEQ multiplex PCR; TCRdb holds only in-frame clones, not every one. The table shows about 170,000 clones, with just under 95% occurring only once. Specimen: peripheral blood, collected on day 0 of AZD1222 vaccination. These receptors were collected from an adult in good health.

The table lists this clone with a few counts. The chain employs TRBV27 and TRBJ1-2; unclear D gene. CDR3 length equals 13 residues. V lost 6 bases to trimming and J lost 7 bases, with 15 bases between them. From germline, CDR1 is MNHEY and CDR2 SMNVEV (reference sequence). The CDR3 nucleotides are TGTGCCAGCAGCCCCGAGTCCTGGGGTGGCTACACCTTC. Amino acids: CASSPESWGGYTF.

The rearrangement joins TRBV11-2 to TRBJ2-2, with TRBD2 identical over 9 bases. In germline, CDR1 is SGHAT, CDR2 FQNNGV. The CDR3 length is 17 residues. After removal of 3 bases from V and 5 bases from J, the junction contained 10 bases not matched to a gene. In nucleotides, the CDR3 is TGTGCCAGCAGCTTGGTTAGCGGGAGTGGGGGGACCGGGGAGCTGTTTTTT. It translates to CASSLVSGSGGTGELFF.

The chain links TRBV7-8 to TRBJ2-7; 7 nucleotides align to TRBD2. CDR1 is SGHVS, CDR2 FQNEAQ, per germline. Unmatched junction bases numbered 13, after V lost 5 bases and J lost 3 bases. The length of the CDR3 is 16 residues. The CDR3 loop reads CASSANWAGASYEQYF. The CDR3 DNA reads TGTGCCAGCAGCGCAAACTGGGCGGGAGCCAGCTACGAGCAGTACTTC. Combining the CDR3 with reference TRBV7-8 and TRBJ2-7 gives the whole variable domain GAGVSQSPRYKVAKRGQDVALRCDPISGHVSLFWYQQALGQGPEFLTYFQNEAQLDKSGLPSDRFFAERPEGSVSTLKIQRTQQEDSAVYLCASSANWAGASYEQYFGPGTRLTVT.

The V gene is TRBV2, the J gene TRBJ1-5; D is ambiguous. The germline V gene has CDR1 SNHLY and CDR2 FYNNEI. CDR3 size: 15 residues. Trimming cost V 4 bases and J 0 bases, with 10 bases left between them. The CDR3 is CASSGPQVSNQPQHF. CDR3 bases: TGTGCCAGCAGTGGCCCGCAGGTTAGCAATCAGCCCCAGCATTTT.

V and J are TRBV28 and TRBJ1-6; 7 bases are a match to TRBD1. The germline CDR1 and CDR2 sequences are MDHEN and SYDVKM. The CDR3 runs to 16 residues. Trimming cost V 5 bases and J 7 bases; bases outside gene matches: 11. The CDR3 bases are TGTGCCAGCAGTGAACCTCCGACAGGGAGGAATTCACCCCTCCACTTT. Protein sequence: CASSEPPTGRNSPLHF.

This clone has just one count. The CDR3 spells CASSQHSRGGPGTQYF. CDR3 in DNA: TGTGCCAGCAGCCAGCATTCCCGGGGGGGGCCGGGGACCCAGTACTTC. The J gene is TRBJ2-5, the V gene TRBV3-1 (or the pseudogene TRBV3-2), with 8 bases that match TRBD2. Trimming cost V 3 bases and J 7 bases; bases outside gene matches: 13. This CDR3 is built from 16 residues. The V gene's germline CDR1 is LGHDT and CDR2 YNNKEL (reference sequence).

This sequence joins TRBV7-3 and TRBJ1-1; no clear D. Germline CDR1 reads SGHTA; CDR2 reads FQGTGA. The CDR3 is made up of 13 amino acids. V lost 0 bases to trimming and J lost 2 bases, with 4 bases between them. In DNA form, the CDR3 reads TGTGCCAGCAGCTTAACGAAAAACACTGAAGCTTTCTTT. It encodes CASSLTKNTEAFF.

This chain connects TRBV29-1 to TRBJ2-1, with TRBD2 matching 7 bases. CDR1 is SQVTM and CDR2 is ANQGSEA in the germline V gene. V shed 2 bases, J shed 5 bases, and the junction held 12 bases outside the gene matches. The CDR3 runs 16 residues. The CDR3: CSVERFARLANNEQFF. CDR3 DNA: TGCAGCGTTGAACGGTTCGCGCGACTAGCCAACAATGAGCAGTTCTTC.

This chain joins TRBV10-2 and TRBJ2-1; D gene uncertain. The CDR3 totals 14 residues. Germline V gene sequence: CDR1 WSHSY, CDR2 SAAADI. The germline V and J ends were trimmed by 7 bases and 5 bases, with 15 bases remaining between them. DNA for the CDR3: TGCGCCAGCAATGGAATTGGCCCTAACAATGAGCAGTTCTTC. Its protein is CASNGIGPNNEQFF.

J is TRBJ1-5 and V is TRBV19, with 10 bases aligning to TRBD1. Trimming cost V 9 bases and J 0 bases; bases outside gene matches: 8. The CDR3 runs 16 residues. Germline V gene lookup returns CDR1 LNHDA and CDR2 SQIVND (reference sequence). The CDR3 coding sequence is TGTGCCAGCCGGGACAGGGGATCTTATAGCAATCAGCCCCAGCATTTT. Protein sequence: CASRDRGSYSNQPQHF.

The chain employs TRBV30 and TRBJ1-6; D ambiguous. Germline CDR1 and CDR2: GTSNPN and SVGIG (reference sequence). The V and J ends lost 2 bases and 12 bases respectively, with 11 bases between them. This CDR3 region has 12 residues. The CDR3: CAWSRTQGPLHF. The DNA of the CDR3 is TGTGCCTGGAGTCGCACCCAAGGACCCCTCCACTTT.

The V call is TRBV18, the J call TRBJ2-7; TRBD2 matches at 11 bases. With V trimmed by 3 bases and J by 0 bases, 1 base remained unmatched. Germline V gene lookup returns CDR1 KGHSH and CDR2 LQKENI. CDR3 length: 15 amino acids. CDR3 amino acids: CASSPGTSGSYEQYF. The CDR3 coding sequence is TGTGCCAGCTCACCCGGGACTAGCGGCTCCTACGAGCAGTACTTC.

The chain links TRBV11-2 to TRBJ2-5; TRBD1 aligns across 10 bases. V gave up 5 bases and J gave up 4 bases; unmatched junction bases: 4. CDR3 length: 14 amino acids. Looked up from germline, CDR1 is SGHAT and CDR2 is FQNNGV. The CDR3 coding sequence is TGTGCCAGCAGCCCCGGGGACAGGGGAGAGACCCAGTACTTC. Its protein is CASSPGDRGETQYF.

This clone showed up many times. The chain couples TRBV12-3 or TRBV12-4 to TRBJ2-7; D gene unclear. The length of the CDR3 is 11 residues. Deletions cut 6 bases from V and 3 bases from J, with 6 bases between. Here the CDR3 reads CASSPGYEQYF. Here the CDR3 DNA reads TGTGCCAGCAGCCCGGGCTACGAGCAGTACTTC.